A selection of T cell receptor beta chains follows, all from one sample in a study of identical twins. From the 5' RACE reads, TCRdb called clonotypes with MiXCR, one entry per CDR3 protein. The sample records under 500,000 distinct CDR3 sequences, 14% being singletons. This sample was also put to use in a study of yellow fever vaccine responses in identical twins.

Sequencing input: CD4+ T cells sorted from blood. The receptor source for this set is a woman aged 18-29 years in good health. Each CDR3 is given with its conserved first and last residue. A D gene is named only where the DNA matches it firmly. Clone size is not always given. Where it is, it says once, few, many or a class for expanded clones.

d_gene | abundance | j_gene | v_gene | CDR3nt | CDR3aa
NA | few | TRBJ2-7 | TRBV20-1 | TGCAGTGCTAGACCCTCGCACGCGGTGGTCGGGATAGGCTCCTACGAGCAGTACTTC | CSARPSHAVVGIGSYEQYF
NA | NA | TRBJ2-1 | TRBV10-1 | TGCGCCAGCAGTGAGTCGGAAGCAGTAAGCTCCTACAATGAGCAGTTCTTC | CASSESEAVSSYNEQFF
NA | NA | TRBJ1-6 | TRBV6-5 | TGTGCCAGCAGTTACGGAGGACCCCAATCCGGTTCACCCCTCCACTTT | CASSYGGPQSGSPLHF
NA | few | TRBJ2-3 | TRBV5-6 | TGTGCCAGCAGCGTCCGTGCATGGCTAGGTGGCACAGATACGCAGTATTTT | CASSVRAWLGGTDTQYF
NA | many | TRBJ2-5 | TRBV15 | TGTGCCACCAGCAGAGGGAGAGGAGAGACCCAGTACTTC | CATSRGRGETQYF
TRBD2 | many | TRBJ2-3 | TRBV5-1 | TGCGCCAGCAGCTTGGAGACTAGCGGAGAAGGGGATACGCAGTATTTT | CASSLETSGEGDTQYF
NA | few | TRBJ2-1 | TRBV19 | TGTGCCACTAGGGACCGGGGGAGAAATGAGCAGTTCTTC | CATRDRGRNEQFF
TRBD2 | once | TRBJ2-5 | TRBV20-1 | TGCAATGCTAGTGCGGGGGGCCAAGAGACCCAGTACTTC | CNASAGGQETQYF
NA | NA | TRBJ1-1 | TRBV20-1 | TGCAGTGCTAGGAGTCAGCTGGGGAACACTGAAGCTTTCTTT | CSARSQLGNTEAFF
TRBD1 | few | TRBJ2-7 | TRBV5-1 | TGCGCCAGCAGCGCCGGGACAGGGGCCTACGAGCAGTACTTC | CASSAGTGAYEQYF
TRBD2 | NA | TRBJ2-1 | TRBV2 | TGTGCCAGCAGTGTCCTCAGGGGACTAGCGGGTCACAATGAGCAGTTCTTC | CASSVLRGLAGHNEQFF
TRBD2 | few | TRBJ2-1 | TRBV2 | TGTGCCACCAGACTAGCGGGAGGATCAAATGAGCAGTTCTTC | CATRLAGGSNEQFF
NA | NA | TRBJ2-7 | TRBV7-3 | TGTGCCAGCAGCTTACTACCGAATTCCTACGAGCAGTACTTC | CASSLLPNSYEQYF
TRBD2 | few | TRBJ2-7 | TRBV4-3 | TGCGCCAGCAGCCAAGCGGGAGGGCCGAGCTACGAGCAGTACTTC | CASSQAGGPSYEQYF
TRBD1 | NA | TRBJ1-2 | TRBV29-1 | TGCAGCGCCAGGACAGGGTCTGGCTACACCTTC | CSARTGSGYTF
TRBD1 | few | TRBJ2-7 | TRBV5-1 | TGCGCCAGCAGTCTTAGCGGACAGGGGGTATCCTACGAGCAGTACTTC | CASSLSGQGVSYEQYF
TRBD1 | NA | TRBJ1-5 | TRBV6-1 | TGTGCCAGCAGTCCCGGGACAGTCTGGAGCAATCAGCCCCAGCATTTT | CASSPGTVWSNQPQHF
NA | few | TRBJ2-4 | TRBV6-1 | TGTGCCAGCAGTGAGAGCAGGGGAGCCAAAAACATTCAGTACTTC | CASSESRGAKNIQYF
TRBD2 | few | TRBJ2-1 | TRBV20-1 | TGCAGTGCTAGAGATCCGGGGAGCGGGGTCAATGAGCAGTTCTTC | CSARDPGSGVNEQFF
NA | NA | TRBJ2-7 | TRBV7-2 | TGTGCCAGCAGCTTATTTCCAGGGGACCCCTACGAGCAGTACTTC | CASSLFPGDPYEQYF
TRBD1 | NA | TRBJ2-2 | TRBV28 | TGTGCCAGCAGCCAACAGGGGGCGGGAGACAGAAACACCGGGGAGCTGTTTTTT | CASSQQGAGDRNTGELFF
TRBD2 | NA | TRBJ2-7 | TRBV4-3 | TGCGCCAGCAGCCAATCAAGGCGGGAGTCCTACGAGCAGTACTTC | CASSQSRRESYEQYF
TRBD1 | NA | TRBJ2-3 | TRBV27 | TGTGCCAGCAGTTCTGGACAGGAAAGAGATACGCAGTATTTT | CASSSGQERDTQYF
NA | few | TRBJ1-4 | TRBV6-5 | TGTGCCAGCAGTTACACTGGGAAGTGGACAGAGAAATTTGAAAAACTGTTTTTT | CASSYTGKWTEKFEKLFF
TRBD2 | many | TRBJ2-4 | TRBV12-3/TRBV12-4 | TGTGCCAGCAGGTTAGCGGGAGGGAGTGACATTCAGTACTTC | CASRLAGGSDIQYF
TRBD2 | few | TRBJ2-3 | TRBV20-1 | TGCAGTTCCAAGTTACCGGGGGGTAGCACAGATACGCAGTATTTT | CSSKLPGGSTDTQYF
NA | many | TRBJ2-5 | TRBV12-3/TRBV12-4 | TGTGCCAGCAAGGGGACGGAGACCCAGTACTTC | CASKGTETQYF
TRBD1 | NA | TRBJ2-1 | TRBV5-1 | TGCGCCAGCAGCTTTACGGGACAGGGCTACGATGAGCAGTTCTTC | CASSFTGQGYDEQFF
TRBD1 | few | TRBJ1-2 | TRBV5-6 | TGTGCCAGCAGCCACTGGGACAGTCGTAACTATGGCTACACCTTC | CASSHWDSRNYGYTF
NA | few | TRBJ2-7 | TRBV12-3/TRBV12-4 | TGTGCCAGCAGACAAGACACCTACGAGCAGTACTTC | CASRQDTYEQYF
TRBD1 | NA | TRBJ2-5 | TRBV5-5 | TGTGCCAGCGACAGGGAAGAGACCCAGTACTTC | CASDREETQYF
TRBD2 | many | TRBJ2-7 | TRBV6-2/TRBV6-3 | TGTGCCAGCAGGGCGGGAGCCCCCTACGAGCAGTACTTC | CASRAGAPYEQYF
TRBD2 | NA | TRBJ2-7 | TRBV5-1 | TGCGCCAGCAGCTTGGCACTAGCGGGAGTTGGCGAGCAGTACTTC | CASSLALAGVGEQYF
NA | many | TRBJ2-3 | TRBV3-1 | TGTGCCAGCAGCCGAACCCCCCGCCTAGCCAGCACAGATACGCAGTATTTT | CASSRTPRLASTDTQYF
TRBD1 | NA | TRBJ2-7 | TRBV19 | TGTGCCAGTACCTCCGGTGGACAGGGGGCGCGGTACGAGCAGTACTTC | CASTSGGQGARYEQYF
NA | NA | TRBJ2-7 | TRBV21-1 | TGTGCCAGCAGCCACGTTAGGTGGACTGAATACGAGCAGTACTTC | CASSHVRWTEYEQYF
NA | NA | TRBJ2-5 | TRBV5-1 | TGCGCCAGTAGCTGGGCCGGAGCGTGGGCCTCACGAGAGACCCAGTACTTC | CASSWAGAWASRETQYF
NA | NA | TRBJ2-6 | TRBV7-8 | TGTGCCAGCAGCTCTGGACGCCCTCCCTTTGGTTGGGCCAACGTCCTGACTTTC | CASSSGRPPFGWANVLTF
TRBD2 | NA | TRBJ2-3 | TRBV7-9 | TGTGCCAGCAGCGAGACTAGCGGGAGTTTGGATACGCAGTATTTT | CASSETSGSLDTQYF
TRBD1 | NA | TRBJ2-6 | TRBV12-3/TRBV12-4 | TGTGCCAGCGTGCTCAGTTTAATGATGGGACAGTTCTCTGGGGCCAACGTCCTGACTTTC | CASVLSLMMGQFSGANVLTF
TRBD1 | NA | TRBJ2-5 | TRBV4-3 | TGCGCCAGCAGCCATGGGACAGGGGTCGGAGAGACCCAGTACTTC | CASSHGTGVGETQYF
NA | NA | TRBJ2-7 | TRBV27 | TGTGCCAGCACCCTTTGGGTTACCTACGAGCAGTACTTC | CASTLWVTYEQYF
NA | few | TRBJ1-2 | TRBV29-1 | TGCAGCGTCATGACAGACTTTAACTATGGCTACACCTTC | CSVMTDFNYGYTF
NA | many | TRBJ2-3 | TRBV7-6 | TGTGCCAGCAGCTTAGAGGGTGGGTCCCGGCCAGATACGCAGTATTTT | CASSLEGGSRPDTQYF
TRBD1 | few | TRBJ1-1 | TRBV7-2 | TGTGCCAGCAGCACAAAGACAGGGGTTTACACTGAAGCTTTCTTT | CASSTKTGVYTEAFF
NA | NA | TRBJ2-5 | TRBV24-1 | TGTGCCACCAGTGATATTCGACAGAACCAAGAGACCCAGTACTTC | CATSDIRQNQETQYF
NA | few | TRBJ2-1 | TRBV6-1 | TGTGCCAGCGGAGGCGAGGGGACGGGCTACAATGAGCAGTTCTTC | CASGGEGTGYNEQFF
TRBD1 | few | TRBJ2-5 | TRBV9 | TGTGCCAGCAGCGTTGGGGGACAGGGGGCTGGAGAGACCCAGTACTTC | CASSVGGQGAGETQYF
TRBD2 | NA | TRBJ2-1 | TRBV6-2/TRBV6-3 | TGTGCCAGCAGTAGACTAGCGAATGAGCAGTTCTTC | CASSRLANEQFF
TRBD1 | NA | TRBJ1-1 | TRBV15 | TGTGCCACCAGCAGAGGGCAGGGGACAGGAGGGACTGAAGCTTTCTTT | CATSRGQGTGGTEAFF
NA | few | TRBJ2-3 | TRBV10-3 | TGTGCCATCAGTGACGGACTCCCCGGGGCAGATACGCAGTATTTT | CAISDGLPGADTQYF
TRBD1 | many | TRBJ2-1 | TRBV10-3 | TGTGCCATCAGTCCCACAGGGGACAATGAGCAGTTCTTC | CAISPTGDNEQFF
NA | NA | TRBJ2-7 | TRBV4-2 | TGTGCCAGCAGCCAACCGGACTCTCCTGTAGAGCAGTACTTC | CASSQPDSPVEQYF
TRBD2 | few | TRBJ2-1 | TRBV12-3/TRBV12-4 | TGTGCCAGCAGTAAAAGCCTAGCGGGAGGGCCTCTCGATGAGCAGTTCTTC | CASSKSLAGGPLDEQFF
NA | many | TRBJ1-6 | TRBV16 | TGTGCCAGCAGCCAACATCCGGATTCACCCCTCCACTTT | CASSQHPDSPLHF